A selection of T cell receptor beta chains follows, all from one sample in a study of blood T cell repertoires in COVID-19. Clones were sequenced by immunoSEQ multiplex PCR, and TCRdb holds only the in-frame ones, with some missing. The table lists 70,000 to 80,000 clones, 83% of them singletons. Specimen: peripheral blood. These receptors came from an elderly man with acute or convalescent COVID-19. The CDR3 runs from the conserved cysteine through the conserved F or W. D genes are given only for firm matches. Clone size, where shown, is once, few, many, or a class for clones that have expanded.

abundance: .
v_gene: TRBV6-6
d_gene: TRBD1
j_gene: TRBJ1-4
CDR3aa: CASSYFTDRGVEKLFF
CDR3nt: TGTGCCAGCAGTTACTTTACGGACAGGGGGGTCGAAAAACTGTTTTTT

abundance: .
v_gene: TRBV6-5
d_gene: TRBD1
j_gene: TRBJ1-1
CDR3aa: CASRREGQGWTEAFF
CDR3nt: TGTGCCAGCAGGAGAGAGGGACAGGGGTGGACTGAAGCTTTCTTT

abundance: .
v_gene: TRBV7-6
d_gene: TRBD1
j_gene: TRBJ1-3
CDR3aa: CASSLSGTANSGNTIYF
CDR3nt: TGTGCCAGCAGCTTATCCGGGACAGCAAATTCTGGAAACACCATATATTTT

abundance: .
v_gene: TRBV7-8
d_gene: TRBD1
j_gene: TRBJ1-2
CDR3aa: CASSRRTGFHTF
CDR3nt: TGTGCCAGCAGCCGGAGGACAGGTTTTCACACCTTC

abundance: .
v_gene: TRBV19
d_gene: TRBD1
j_gene: TRBJ1-1
CDR3aa: CASSNQRDSEAFF
CDR3nt: TGTGCCAGTAGCAACCAAAGGGACAGTGAAGCTTTCTTT

abundance: .
v_gene: TRBV5-4
d_gene: .
j_gene: TRBJ2-1
CDR3aa: CASSLFTVGDKSQFGVF
CDR3nt: TGTGCCAGCAGCTTGTTTACGGTGGGGGACAAGTCTCAATTCGGGGTCTTC

abundance: once
v_gene: TRBV5-1
d_gene: .
j_gene: TRBJ2-3
CDR3aa: CASSLEGRRTDTQYF
CDR3nt: TGCGCCAGCAGCTTGGAAGGCAGGCGAACAGATACGCAGTATTTT

abundance: .
v_gene: TRBV15
d_gene: .
j_gene: TRBJ2-4
CDR3aa: CATSRGGAGTLAKNIQYF
CDR3nt: TGTGCCACCAGCAGAGGTGGAGCAGGGACTCTAGCCAAAAACATTCAGTACTTC

abundance: few
v_gene: TRBV6-5
d_gene: TRBD1
j_gene: TRBJ1-4
CDR3aa: CASRRSGTGNEKLFF
CDR3nt: TGTGCCAGCAGACGTTCCGGGACAGGGAATGAAAAACTGTTTTTT

abundance: .
v_gene: TRBV7-9
d_gene: .
j_gene: TRBJ2-3
CDR3aa: CASRPQGRSTDTQYF
CDR3nt: TGTGCCAGCAGACCCCAGGGGCGTAGCACAGATACGCAGTATTTT

abundance: .
v_gene: TRBV21-1
d_gene: .
j_gene: TRBJ1-2
CDR3aa: CASSPGTGERVDYGYTF
CDR3nt: TGTGCCAGCAGCCCCGGGACAGGGGAAAGAGTAGACTATGGCTACACCTTC

abundance: .
v_gene: TRBV28
d_gene: .
j_gene: TRBJ2-5
CDR3aa: CASSLQVTIPETQYF
CDR3nt: TGTGCCAGCAGTTTACAGGTCACCATACCGGAGACCCAGTACTTC

abundance: .
v_gene: TRBV11-2
d_gene: TRBD1
j_gene: TRBJ2-1
CDR3aa: CASSFLQGVGNEQFF
CDR3nt: TGTGCCAGCAGCTTTTTACAGGGGGTGGGTAATGAGCAGTTCTTC

abundance: .
v_gene: TRBV4-3
d_gene: .
j_gene: TRBJ2-7
CDR3aa: CASRTGSYEQYF
CDR3nt: TGCGCCAGCAGGACAGGAAGCTACGAGCAGTACTTC

abundance: .
v_gene: TRBV28
d_gene: .
j_gene: TRBJ1-6
CDR3aa: CASGLATVIYNSPLHF
CDR3nt: TGTGCCAGCGGACTAGCGACAGTTATCTATAATTCACCCCTCCACTTT

abundance: .
v_gene: TRBV28
d_gene: .
j_gene: TRBJ1-6
CDR3aa: CASTPRVDSPLHF
CDR3nt: TGTGCCAGCACCCCCCGGGTCGATTCACCCCTCCACTTT